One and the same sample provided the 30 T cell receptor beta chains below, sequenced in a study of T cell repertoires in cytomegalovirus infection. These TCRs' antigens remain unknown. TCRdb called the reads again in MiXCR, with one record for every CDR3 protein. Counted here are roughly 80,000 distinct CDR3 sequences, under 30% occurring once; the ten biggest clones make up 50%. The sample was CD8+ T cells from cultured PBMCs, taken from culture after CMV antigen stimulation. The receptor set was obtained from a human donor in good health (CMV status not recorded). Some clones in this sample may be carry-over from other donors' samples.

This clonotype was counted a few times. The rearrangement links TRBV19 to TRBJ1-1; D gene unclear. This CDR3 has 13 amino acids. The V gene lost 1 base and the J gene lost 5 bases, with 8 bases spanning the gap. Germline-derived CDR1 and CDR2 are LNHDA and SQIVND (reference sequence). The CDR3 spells CASSIVSTTEAFF. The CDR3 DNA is TGTGCCAGTAGTATAGTAAGTACTACTGAAGCTTTCTTT. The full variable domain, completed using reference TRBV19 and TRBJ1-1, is DGGITQSPKYLFRKEGQNVTLSCEQNLNHDAMYWYRQDPGQGLRLIYYSQIVNDFQKGDIAEGYSVSREKKESFPLTVTSAQKNPTAFYLCASSIVSTTEAFFGQGTRLTVV.

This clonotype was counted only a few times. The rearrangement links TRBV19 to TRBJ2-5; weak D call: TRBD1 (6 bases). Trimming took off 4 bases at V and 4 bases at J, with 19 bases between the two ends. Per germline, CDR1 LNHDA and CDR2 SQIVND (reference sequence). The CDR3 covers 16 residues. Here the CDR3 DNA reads TGTGCCAGTAGTAGCCGACAGGCAGCTGATCGAGAGACCCAGTACTTC. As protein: CASSSRQAADRETQYF.

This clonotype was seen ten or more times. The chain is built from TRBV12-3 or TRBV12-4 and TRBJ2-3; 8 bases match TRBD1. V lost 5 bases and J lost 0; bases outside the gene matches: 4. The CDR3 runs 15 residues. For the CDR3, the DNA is TGTGCCAGCAGTCCTGGACAGGGAAGCACAGATACGCAGTATTTT. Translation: CASSPGQGSTDTQYF.

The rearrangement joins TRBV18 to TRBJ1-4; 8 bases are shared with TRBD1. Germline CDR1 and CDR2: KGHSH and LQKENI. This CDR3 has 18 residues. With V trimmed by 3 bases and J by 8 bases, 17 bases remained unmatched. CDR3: CASSPLGQGEEENEKLFF. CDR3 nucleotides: TGTGCCAGCTCACCCCTTGGACAGGGAGAGGAGGAGAACGAAAAACTGTTTTTT.

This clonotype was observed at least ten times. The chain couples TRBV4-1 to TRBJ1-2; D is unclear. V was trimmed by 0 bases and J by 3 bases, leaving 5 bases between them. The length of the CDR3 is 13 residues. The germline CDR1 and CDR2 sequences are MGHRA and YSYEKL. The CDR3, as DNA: TGCGCCAGCAGCCAAGAGGCGTACTATGGCTACACCTTC. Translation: CASSQEAYYGYTF.

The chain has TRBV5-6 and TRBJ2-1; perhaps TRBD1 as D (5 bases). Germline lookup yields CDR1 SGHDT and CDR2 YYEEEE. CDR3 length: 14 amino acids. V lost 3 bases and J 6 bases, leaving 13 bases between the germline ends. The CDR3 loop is CASSSPLTVNEQFF. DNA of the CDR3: TGTGCCAGCAGCTCACCACTGACAGTCAATGAGCAGTTCTTC.

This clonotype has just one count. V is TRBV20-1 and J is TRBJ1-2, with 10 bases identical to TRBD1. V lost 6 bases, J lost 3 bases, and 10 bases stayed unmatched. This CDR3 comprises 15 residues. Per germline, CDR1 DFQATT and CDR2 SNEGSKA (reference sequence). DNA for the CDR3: TGCAGTGCAGACAGGGGGCGGCGGTCAGACTATGGCTACACCTTC. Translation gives CSADRGRRSDYGYTF.

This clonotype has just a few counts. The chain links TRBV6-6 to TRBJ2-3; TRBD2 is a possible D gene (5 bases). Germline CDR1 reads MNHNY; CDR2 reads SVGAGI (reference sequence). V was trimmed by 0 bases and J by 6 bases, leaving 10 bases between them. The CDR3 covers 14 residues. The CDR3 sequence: CASSYSTIRDTQYF. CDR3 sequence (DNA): TGTGCCAGCAGTTACTCGACTATTCGCGATACGCAGTATTTT.

The chain's CDR3 is CASSPGGGSNQPQHF. The DNA of the CDR3 is TGTGCCAGCAGCCCAGGGGGGGGTAGCAATCAGCCCCAGCATTTT. The chain combines TRBV7-9 with TRBJ1-5; 7 nucleotides align to TRBD1. Per the germline V gene, CDR1 is SEHNR and CDR2 is FQNEAQ (reference sequence). Losses at the gene ends were 5 bases for V and 0 bases for J; bases not matched to a gene: 4. This CDR3 has 15 residues.

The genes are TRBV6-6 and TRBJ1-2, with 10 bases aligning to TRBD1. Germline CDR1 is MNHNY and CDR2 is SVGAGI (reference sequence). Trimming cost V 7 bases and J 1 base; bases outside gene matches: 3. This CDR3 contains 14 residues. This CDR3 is CASTDRGLNYGYTF. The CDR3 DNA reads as TGTGCCAGCACCGACAGGGGGCTTAACTATGGCTACACCTTC.

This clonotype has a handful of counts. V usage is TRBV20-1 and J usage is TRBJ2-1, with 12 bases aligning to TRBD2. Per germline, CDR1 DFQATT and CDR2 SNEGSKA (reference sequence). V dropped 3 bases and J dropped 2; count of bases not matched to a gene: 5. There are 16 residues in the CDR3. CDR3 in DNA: TGCAGTGCTAGCTCTAGCGGGAGGGCCCCCTACAATGAGCAGTTCTTC. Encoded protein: CSASSSGRAPYNEQFF.

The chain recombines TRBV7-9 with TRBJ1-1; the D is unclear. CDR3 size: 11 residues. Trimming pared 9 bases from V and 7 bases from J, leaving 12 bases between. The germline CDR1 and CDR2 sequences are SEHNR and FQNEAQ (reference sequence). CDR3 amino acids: CASGIGREAFF. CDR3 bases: TGTGCCAGTGGAATAGGACGTGAAGCTTTCTTT.

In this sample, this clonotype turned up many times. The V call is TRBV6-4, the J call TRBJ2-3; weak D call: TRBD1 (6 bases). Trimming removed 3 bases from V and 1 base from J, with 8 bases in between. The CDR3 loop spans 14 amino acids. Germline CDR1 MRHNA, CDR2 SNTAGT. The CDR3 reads CASSEEGGTDTQYF. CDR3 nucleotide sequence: TGTGCCAGCAGTGAAGAGGGGGGCACAGATACGCAGTATTTT.

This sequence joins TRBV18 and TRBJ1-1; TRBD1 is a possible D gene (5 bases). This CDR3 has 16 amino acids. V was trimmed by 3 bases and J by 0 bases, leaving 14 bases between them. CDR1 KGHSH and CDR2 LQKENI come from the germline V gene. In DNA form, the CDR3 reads TGTGCCAGCTCACCCCGCAGGGCGATCATGAACACTGAAGCTTTCTTT. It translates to CASSPRRAIMNTEAFF.

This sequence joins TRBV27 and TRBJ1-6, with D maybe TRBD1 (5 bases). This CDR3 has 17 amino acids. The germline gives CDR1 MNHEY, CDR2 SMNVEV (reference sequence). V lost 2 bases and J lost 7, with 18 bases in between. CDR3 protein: CASSLGGLLLGNSPLHF. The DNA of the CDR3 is TGTGCCAGCAGTTTAGGGGGACTCCTCTTGGGGAATTCACCCCTCCACTTT.

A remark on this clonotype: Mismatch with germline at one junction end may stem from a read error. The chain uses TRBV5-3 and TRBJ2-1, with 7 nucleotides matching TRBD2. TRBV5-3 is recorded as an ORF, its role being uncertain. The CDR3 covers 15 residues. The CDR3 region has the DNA TGTGCCAGCAGCTTGTGGGGGGGTCAACGCAATGAGCAGTTCTTC. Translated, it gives CASSLWGGQRNEQFF.

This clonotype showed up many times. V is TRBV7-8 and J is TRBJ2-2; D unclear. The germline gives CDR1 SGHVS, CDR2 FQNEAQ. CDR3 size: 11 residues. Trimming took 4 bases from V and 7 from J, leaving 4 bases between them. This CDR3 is CASSYGGELFF. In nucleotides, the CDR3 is TGTGCCAGCAGCTATGGCGGGGAGCTGTTTTTT.

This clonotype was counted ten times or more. The CDR3 DNA follows: TGTGCCAGCGGCGATACTAGCGGGGGGGCATACGAGCAGTACTTC. Amino acids: CASGDTSGGAYEQYF. V gene TRBV7-2 combines with J gene TRBJ2-7, with 13 bases lining up with TRBD2. J was trimmed by 4 bases and V by 8 bases; bases with no gene match: 8. The CDR3 has 15 residues. CDR1 is SGHTA and CDR2 is FQGNSA in the germline V gene.

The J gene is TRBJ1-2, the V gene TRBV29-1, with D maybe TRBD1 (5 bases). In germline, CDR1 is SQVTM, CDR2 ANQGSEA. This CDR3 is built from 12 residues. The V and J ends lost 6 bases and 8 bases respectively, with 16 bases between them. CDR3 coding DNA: TGCAGCGTAGAGGGGCAGGGAGGCGGCTACACCTTC. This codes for CSVEGQGGGYTF.

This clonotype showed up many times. The CDR3 region is CASSYSGDHEQYF. In DNA, the CDR3 is TGTGCCAGCAGTTATTCGGGTGACCACGAGCAGTACTTC. This rearrangement joins TRBV27 to TRBJ2-7; D call uncertain. Germline values: CDR1 MNHEY, CDR2 SMNVEV (reference sequence). The CDR3 totals 13 residues. Trimming cost V 4 bases and J 5 bases, with 12 bases left between them.

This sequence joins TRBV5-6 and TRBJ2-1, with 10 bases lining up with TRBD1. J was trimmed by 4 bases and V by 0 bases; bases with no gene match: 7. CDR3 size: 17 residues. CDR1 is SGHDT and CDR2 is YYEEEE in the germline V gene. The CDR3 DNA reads TGTGCCAGCAGCTTGGCTTCGGGGACAGGGGCATACAATGAGCAGTTCTTC. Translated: CASSLASGTGAYNEQFF.

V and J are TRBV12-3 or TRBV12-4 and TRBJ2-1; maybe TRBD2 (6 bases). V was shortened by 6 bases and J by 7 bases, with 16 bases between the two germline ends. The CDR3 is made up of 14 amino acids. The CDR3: CASSPSGEWNEQFF. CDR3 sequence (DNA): TGTGCCAGCAGCCCCTCGGGAGAGTGGAATGAGCAGTTCTTC.

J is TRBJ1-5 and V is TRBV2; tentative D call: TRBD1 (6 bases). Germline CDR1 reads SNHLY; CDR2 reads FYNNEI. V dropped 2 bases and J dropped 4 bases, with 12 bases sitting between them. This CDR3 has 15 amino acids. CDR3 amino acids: CASSEWGARNQPQHF. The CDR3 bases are TGTGCCAGCAGTGAATGGGGGGCTCGTAATCAGCCCCAGCATTTT.

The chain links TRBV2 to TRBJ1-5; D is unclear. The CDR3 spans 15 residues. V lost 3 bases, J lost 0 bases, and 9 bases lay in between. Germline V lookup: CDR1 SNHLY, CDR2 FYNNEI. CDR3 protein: CASSESGNSNQPQHF. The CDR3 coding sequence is TGTGCCAGCAGTGAGTCGGGAAATAGCAATCAGCCCCAGCATTTT.

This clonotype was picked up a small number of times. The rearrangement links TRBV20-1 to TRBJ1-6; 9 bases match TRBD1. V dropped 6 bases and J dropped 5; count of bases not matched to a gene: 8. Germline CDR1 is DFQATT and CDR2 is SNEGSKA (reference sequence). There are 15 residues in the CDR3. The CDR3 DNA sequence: TGCAGTGCCAGGGACAGGGTCTTGCATAATTCACCCCTCCACTTT. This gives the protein CSARDRVLHNSPLHF.

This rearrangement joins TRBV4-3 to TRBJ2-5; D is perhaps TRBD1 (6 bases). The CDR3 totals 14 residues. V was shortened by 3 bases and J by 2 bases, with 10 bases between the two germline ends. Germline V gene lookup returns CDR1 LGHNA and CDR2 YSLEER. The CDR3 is CASSQEDRQETQYF. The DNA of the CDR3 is TGCGCCAGCAGCCAGGAGGACAGACAAGAGACCCAGTACTTC.

CDR3 sequence (DNA): TGCGCCAGCAGCCAAGTTGCCGGGACAGTCGAGCAGTACTTC. Its translation: CASSQVAGTVEQYF. The gene calls are TRBV4-3 and TRBJ2-7, with 7 nucleotides matching TRBD1. The CDR3 has 14 residues. The germline CDR1 and CDR2 sequences are LGHNA and YSLEER. J lost 6 bases, V lost 1 base, and 6 bases had no gene match.

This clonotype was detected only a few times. For the CDR3, the DNA is TGCGCCAGCAGCCAAGATCCCCGGGACTTTTCCGCGAACACCGGGGAGCTGTTTTTT. Amino acids: CASSQDPRDFSANTGELFF. The V gene is TRBV4-3, the J gene TRBJ2-2; a possible D gene is TRBD2 (6 bases). V gave up 0 bases and J gave up 0 bases, with 17 bases separating them. Germline V lookup: CDR1 LGHNA, CDR2 YSLEER. CDR3 length: 19 amino acids.

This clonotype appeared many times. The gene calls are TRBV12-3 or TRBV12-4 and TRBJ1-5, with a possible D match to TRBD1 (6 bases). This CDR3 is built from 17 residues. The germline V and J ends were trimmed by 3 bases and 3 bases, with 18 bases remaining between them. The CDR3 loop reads CASSFQRGQGFNQPQHF. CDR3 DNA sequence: TGTGCCAGCAGTTTTCAACGGGGGCAGGGCTTCAATCAGCCCCAGCATTTT.

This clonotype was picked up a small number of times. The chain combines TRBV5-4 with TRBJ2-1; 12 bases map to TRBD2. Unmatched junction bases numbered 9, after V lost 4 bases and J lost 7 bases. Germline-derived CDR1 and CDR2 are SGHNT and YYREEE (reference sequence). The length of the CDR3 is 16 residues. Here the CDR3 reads CASSGDSGTSGNEQFF. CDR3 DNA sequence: TGTGCCAGCAGCGGGGACTCAGGGACTAGCGGGAATGAGCAGTTCTTC. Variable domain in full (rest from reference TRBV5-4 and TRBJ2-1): ETGVTQSPTHLIKTRGQQVTLRCSSQSGHNTVSWYQQALGQGPQFIFQYYREEENGRGNFPPRFSGLQFPNYSSELNVNALELDDSALYLCASSGDSGTSGNEQFFGPGTRLTVL.